This T cell receptor (beta chain) was recovered during a study of CD8 T cells in Susac syndrome. V lost 0 bases and J lost 4; bases outside the gene matches: 1. The germline V gene encodes CDR1 LGHNA and CDR2 YSLEER. This CDR3 is built from 14 residues. RNA was extracted with the RNeasy kit, and a quantity of about 0.45 to 1 ug was reverse transcribed using random hexamers. Each CDR3 protein is one row after TCRdb ran MiXCR on the immunoSEQ multiplex PCR reads. The sample has some 120,000 distinct CDR3 sequences; roughly 92% are singletons. TEMRA cells were FACS-enriched and CD8+ and CD4+ T cells negatively isolated.

Input material: CD4+ T cells from PBMCs. The V and J genes are TRBV4-3 and TRBJ2-7; 9 bases fit TRBD1. The TCR comes from a human donor in good health. The CDR3, as DNA: TGCGCCAGCAGCCAAGAAGGGACAGGGTACGAGCAGTACTTC. Protein product: CASSQEGTGYEQYF.